Listed below are T cell receptor beta chains from one sample, sequenced in a study of OX40 agonist ivuxolimab in advanced cancers. Some clones are missing from TCRdb's copy, which holds only in-frame ones; the method was immunoSEQ multiplex PCR. The profile covers 120,000 or so clones, with about 94% appearing a single time and about 0.14% taken by the ten largest. The sequences come from CD4+ or CD8+ T cells sorted from blood, collected in a trial of the OX40 agonist ivuxolimab. The receptor source for this set is an adult with an advanced solid tumor such as melanoma, head and neck, liver or kidney cancer. Both conserved end residues are part of each CDR3. The order of the fields is V gene, clone size, J gene, D gene, CDR3 DNA, CDR3 protein. A D gene is named only where the DNA matches it firmly. Some rows have no size entry. The others give once, few or many, or a class for an expanded clone.

>TRBV5-1|-|TRBJ1-1|-
TGCGCCAGCCGCGATATTACACTCACTGAAGCTTTCTTT
CASRDITLTEAFF
>TRBV13|-|TRBJ2-4|-
TGTGCCACAGCCCGGATAGCCAAAAACATTCAGTACTTC
CATARIAKNIQYF
>TRBV28|-|TRBJ2-7|-
TGTGCCACCCGCTGGGGACCTCGCTACGAGCAGTACTTC
CATRWGPRYEQYF
>TRBV30|-|TRBJ1-2|-
TGTGCCTGGAGCGACCAACCGACTCATGGCTACACCTTC
CAWSDQPTHGYTF
>TRBV29-1|-|TRBJ1-5|-
TGCAGCGTCGCCACGGGGGGGAGCAATCAGCCCCAGCATTTT
CSVATGGSNQPQHF
>TRBV7-3|-|TRBJ2-7|-
TGTGCCAGCAGCTTAACGGTGGTCAACGAGCAGTACTTC
CASSLTVVNEQYF
>TRBV11-2|once|TRBJ1-3|-
TGTGCCAGCAGCTTAGAAAGGGGAAACACCATATATTTT
CASSLERGNTIYF
>TRBV7-2|-|TRBJ1-1|-
TGTGCCAGCAGCTTAGCGACTGCAGCTTTCTTT
CASSLATAAFF
>TRBV7-2|-|TRBJ1-4|-
TGTGCCAGCAGCCTACTCTCGACAGCTGTTAATGAAAAACTGTTTTTT
CASSLLSTAVNEKLFF
>TRBV5-1|-|TRBJ2-7|-
TGCGCCAGCAGCTTGGGCTCTCTTCTCTACGAGCAGTACTTC
CASSLGSLLYEQYF